This T cell receptor beta chain comes out of a study of CD8 T cells in Susac syndrome. Across the whole study: When their blood was taken, patients with Susac syndrome were therapy-naive, taking corticosteroids, or taking intravenous immunoglobulin alone.

After extraction with the RNeasy kit, 0.5 to 1 ug of the RNA was reverse transcribed using random hexamers. Each CDR3 protein is one row after TCRdb ran MiXCR on the immunoSEQ multiplex PCR reads. Of around 85,000 distinct CDR3 sequences in the sample, approximately 95% were seen once. The CDR3 is 17 amino acids. The junction had 12 bases not matched to a gene; V was cut back by 3 bases and J by 3 bases. Germline CDR1 and CDR2: SEHNR and FQNEAQ (reference sequence). The sample consisted of CD8+ T cells from PBMCs. This clonotype was obtained from a human donor with Susac syndrome. V usage is TRBV7-9 and J usage is TRBJ2-7, with 9 positions matching TRBD2. CDR3 region: CASSLSSGTSFFYEQYF. CDR3 sequence (DNA): TGTGCCAGCAGCTTGTCTTCCGGGACTAGCTTTTTCTACGAGCAGTACTTC.